The rows below give T cell receptor beta chains drawn from one sample of a study of cytomegalovirus exposure and HLA in healthy donors. Sequenced by immunoSEQ multiplex PCR; TCRdb stores in-frame clones only, minus some. The sample lists fewer than 200,000 clones, around 84% occurring once. Sequencing was performed on PBMCs. Receptors were obtained from a man aged 25 to 45 in good health and CMV-seropositive. Each CDR3 is given with its conserved first and last residue. Each record gives: V gene, CDR3 length, J gene, D gene, CDR3 DNA, CDR3 protein. A D gene is named only where the DNA matches it firmly.

>TRBV19|13|TRBJ2-5|NA
TGTGCCAGTAGTCGGACGGGGGAAGAGACCCAGTACTTC
CASSRTGEETQYF
>TRBV18|16|TRBJ1-6|NA
TGTGCCAGCTCACCAGCCACTAACTCCTATAATTCACCCCTCCACTTT
CASSPATNSYNSPLHF
>TRBV9|15|TRBJ2-3|TRBD1
TGTGCCAGCAGCGCCCCTCGACAGGGGAAAGATACGCAGTATTTT
CASSAPRQGKDTQYF
>TRBV10-3|12|TRBJ1-2|TRBD1
TGTGCCATCTCCGGGACAGCCTATGGCTACACCTTC
CAISGTAYGYTF